Listed below are T cell receptor beta chains from one sample, sequenced in a study of T cell responses to AZD1222 COVID-19 vaccine. Clones were sequenced by immunoSEQ multiplex PCR, and TCRdb holds only the in-frame ones, with some missing. The sample contains roughly 120,000 clones, around 85% of which appear only once. Here the sequenced sample was peripheral blood, taken on day 0 of AZD1222 vaccination. Receptor source: an adult in good health. CDR3s include the opening cysteine and the closing phenylalanine or tryptophan. Each record gives: J gene, V gene, clone size, D gene, CDR3 protein, CDR3 DNA. A D gene is named only where the DNA matches it firmly. For some rows the clone size is stated as once, few or many, or as a class when expanded; others skip it.

>TRBJ1-6|TRBV28|once|.
CASKSLAAYNSPLHF
TGTGCCAGCAAATCGTTGGCAGCCTATAATTCACCCCTCCACTTT
>TRBJ1-2|TRBV7-9|.|.
CASDRAGANYGYTF
TGTGCCAGTGATAGGGCAGGCGCTAACTATGGCTACACCTTC
>TRBJ1-5|TRBV7-3|.|.
CASSLRQEYQPQHF
TGTGCCAGCAGCCTACGACAGGAATATCAGCCCCAGCATTTT
>TRBJ2-3|TRBV19|.|TRBD2
CASSPGLAGGEDTQYF
TGTGCCAGTAGTCCGGGACTAGCGGGAGGAGAAGATACGCAGTATTTT
>TRBJ2-7|TRBV24-1|.|.
CATSRAGDYEQYF
TGTGCCACCAGTCGAGCAGGGGACTACGAGCAGTACTTC
>TRBJ1-6|TRBV19|many|.
CASSTPQMVTANSPLHF
TGTGCCAGTAGTACCCCCCAGATGGTAACGGCTAATTCACCCCTCCACTTT
>TRBJ1-1|TRBV6-5|once|.
CASSFGMNTEAFF
TGTGCCAGCAGTTTCGGCATGAACACTGAAGCTTTCTTT
>TRBJ1-5|TRBV5-5|.|TRBD1
CASSADRGAQPQHF
TGTGCCAGCAGCGCGGACAGGGGGGCTCAGCCCCAGCATTTT
>TRBJ2-7|TRBV5-4|.|.
CASSLRLGAASYEQYF
TGTGCCAGCAGCTTGCGCCTGGGAGCGGCCTCCTACGAGCAGTACTTC
>TRBJ2-1|TRBV5-6|.|TRBD1
CASSFMDRGPNEQFF
TGTGCCAGCAGCTTCATGGACAGGGGGCCCAATGAGCAGTTCTTC
>TRBJ2-1|TRBV19|.|.
CASTPRTLNEQFF
TGTGCCAGTACTCCCCGGACGTTGAATGAGCAGTTCTTC
>TRBJ1-1|TRBV12-3/TRBV12-4|.|TRBD1
CASSVTGVEAFF
TGTGCCAGCAGTGTAACAGGGGTCGAAGCTTTCTTT
>TRBJ2-7|TRBV30|once|TRBD2
CAWSLASGSSYEQYF
TGTGCCTGGAGTCTGGCTAGCGGCAGCTCCTACGAGCAGTACTTC
>TRBJ1-2|TRBV4-2|.|TRBD1
CASSYTRGQGPYGYTF
TGTGCCAGCAGCTACACCCGCGGACAGGGACCATATGGCTACACCTTC
>TRBJ2-3|TRBV30|.|.
CAWSSGPGTDTQYF
TGTGCCTGGAGTTCAGGGCCTGGCACAGATACGCAGTATTTT
>TRBJ2-3|TRBV7-9|.|.
CASSPPMTATDTQYF
TGTGCCAGCAGCCCGCCGATGACAGCCACTGATACGCAGTATTTT
>TRBJ1-2|TRBV6-5|once|TRBD1
CASSFRTGTYGYTF
TGTGCCAGCAGTTTTCGGACAGGGACCTATGGCTACACCTTC
>TRBJ2-1|TRBV7-2|.|TRBD1
CASSLGGQGGGNEQFF
TGTGCCAGCAGCTTAGGCGGACAGGGAGGAGGCAATGAGCAGTTCTTC
>TRBJ2-1|TRBV30|.|.
CAWSGGMSNEQFF
TGTGCCTGGAGCGGAGGTATGAGCAATGAGCAGTTCTTC
>TRBJ1-1|TRBV28|.|TRBD1
CASQEQGAKAFF
TGTGCCAGCCAGGAACAGGGGGCTAAAGCTTTCTTT
>TRBJ2-1|TRBV27|.|.
CASSWNRDNYNEQFF
TGTGCCAGCAGTTGGAACCGGGACAACTACAATGAGCAGTTCTTC
>TRBJ1-1|TRBV7-9|.|.
CASSLPFGEAFF
TGTGCCAGCAGCTTACCCTTTGGTGAAGCTTTCTTT
>TRBJ2-7|TRBV28|.|TRBD1
CASSPTGASLYEQYF
TGTGCCAGCAGCCCCACAGGGGCGTCCCTCTACGAGCAGTACTTC
>TRBJ1-3|TRBV14|.|.
CASSQFGSSGNTIYF
TGTGCCAGCAGCCAGTTCGGAAGCTCTGGAAACACCATATATTTT
>TRBJ1-6|TRBV5-1|.|.
CASSLGTGYNSPLHF
TGCGCCAGCAGCTTGGGAACAGGGTACAATTCACCCCTCCACTTT
>TRBJ2-1|TRBV24-1|.|.
CATSDSTSGMHYEQFF
TGTGCCACCAGTGATTCGACCTCGGGAATGCATTATGAGCAGTTCTTC
>TRBJ2-7|TRBV5-1|.|.
CASSPGLTYEQYF
TGCGCCAGCAGCCCTGGTCTCACCTACGAGCAGTACTTC
>TRBJ1-3|TRBV16|.|.
CASSQSRGGNTIYF
TGTGCCAGCAGCCAATCGAGGGGAGGAAACACCATATATTTT
>TRBJ2-2|TRBV5-6|.|.
CASSLMALGGPGELFF
TGTGCCAGCAGCTTGATGGCTTTAGGAGGGCCCGGGGAGCTGTTTTTT
>TRBJ1-4|TRBV3-1/TRBV3-2|.|.
CASSQGSQLFF
TGTGCCAGCAGCCAAGGCAGTCAACTGTTTTTT